This TCR beta chain emerged from a study of siplizumab effects on memory and regulatory T cells. Study results and caveats: Siplizumab caused a significant drop in alloreactive sequences traceable to unstimulated CD4+ memory cells. Suppressive activity of Tregs proliferating in siplizumab cultures remained unconfirmed.

Concerning this clone: What it recognizes is unknown.

TCRdb's copy holds only in-frame clones and misses some; the assay was immunoSEQ multiplex PCR. The data hold around 87,000 clones, with approximately 90% observed a single time. The CDR3 extends over 14 amino acids. Germline V CDR1 and CDR2: LNHDA, SQIVND (reference sequence). The ends were cut back, 3 bases at V and 3 bases at J, with 9 bases in the middle. The gene calls are TRBV19 and TRBJ1-3; D might be TRBD1 (5 bases). Input material: CD4+ T cells sorted from blood. This clonotype was obtained from a human donor in good health. CDR3 sequence: CASSMGGVGNTIYF. The CDR3 region has the DNA TGTGCCAGTAGTATGGGGGGAGTTGGAAACACCATATATTTT. Full variable domain (missing parts from reference TRBV19 and TRBJ1-3): DGGITQSPKYLFRKEGQNVTLSCEQNLNHDAMYWYRQDPGQGLRLIYYSQIVNDFQKGDIAEGYSVSREKKESFPLTVTSAQKNPTAFYLCASSMGGVGNTIYFGEGSWLTVV.